The rows below give T cell receptor beta chains drawn from one sample of a study of CD8 T cells in Susac syndrome. TCRdb called the immunoSEQ multiplex PCR reads again in MiXCR, with one record for every CDR3 protein. The sample includes 150,000 to 200,000 distinct CDR3 sequences, approximately 96% seen only once; the top ten take 0.093%. The sequenced sample was CD4+ T cells from PBMCs. These receptors were taken from a human donor with multiple sclerosis. Each CDR3 is given with its conserved first and last residue. The order of the fields is D gene, V gene, J gene, clone size, CDR3 length, CDR3 protein, CDR3 DNA. D genes are given only for firm matches. For some rows the clone size is stated as once, few or many, or as a class when expanded; others skip it.

NA	TRBV30	TRBJ2-3	NA	11	CAWSALDTQYF	TGTGCCTGGAGCGCTCTGGATACGCAGTATTTT
NA	TRBV10-3	TRBJ2-1	NA	12	CAISEEYNEQFF	TGTGCCATCAGCGAAGAGTACAATGAGCAGTTCTTC
NA	TRBV29-1	TRBJ1-1	NA	13	CSVAGGGWTEAFF	TGCAGCGTTGCGGGAGGGGGTTGGACTGAAGCTTTCTTT
NA	TRBV4-2	TRBJ1-6	NA	18	CASSPAGTDSSYNSPLHF	TGTGCCAGCAGCCCCGCCGGGACGGATAGCTCCTATAATTCACCCCTCCACTTT
TRBD1	TRBV6-2/TRBV6-3	TRBJ1-2	NA	13	CASSSGQIYGYTF	TGTGCCAGCAGTTCGGGACAGATCTATGGCTACACCTTC
TRBD1	TRBV20-1	TRBJ2-3	NA	12	CSAAGGKDTQYF	TGCAGTGCGGCAGGGGGAAAAGATACGCAGTATTTT
TRBD1	TRBV27	TRBJ1-1	NA	14	CASRRPGQGGRGFF	TGTGCCAGCAGACGCCCTGGACAGGGCGGGCGAGGTTTCTTT
NA	TRBV15	TRBJ1-4	NA	13	CATSRGRDEKLFF	TGTGCCACCAGCAGAGGAAGGGATGAAAAACTGTTTTTT
NA	TRBV30	TRBJ1-2	NA	13	CAWSVGVPGGYTF	TGTGCCTGGAGTGTAGGAGTCCCCGGGGGCTACACCTTC
NA	TRBV27	TRBJ2-3	NA	14	CASRPQDSTDTQYF	TGTGCCAGCAGGCCACAGGATAGCACAGATACGCAGTATTTT
NA	TRBV6-2/TRBV6-3	TRBJ2-7	few	13	CASRTTRAYEQYF	TGTGCCAGCAGAACGACAAGAGCCTACGAGCAGTACTTC
NA	TRBV30	TRBJ2-1	once	13	CALLSDPYNEQFF	TGTGCCTTGCTATCCGATCCCTACAATGAGCAGTTCTTC
NA	TRBV18	TRBJ2-6	NA	16	CASSQAVPLGANVLTF	TGTGCCAGCTCACAAGCCGTTCCTCTCGGGGCCAACGTCCTGACTTTC
NA	TRBV9	TRBJ1-1	NA	14	CASSVAAANTEAFF	TGTGCCAGCAGCGTAGCCGCAGCGAACACTGAAGCTTTCTTT
TRBD1	TRBV20-1	TRBJ2-7	once	13	CSARGQGADEQYF	TGCAGTGCTAGGGGACAGGGGGCAGACGAGCAGTACTTC
TRBD1	TRBV6-5	TRBJ1-5	NA	15	CASRADRGQGQPQHF	TGTGCCAGCAGGGCCGACAGGGGGCAAGGTCAGCCCCAGCATTTT
NA	TRBV30	TRBJ2-6	NA	13	CASGGSGANVLTF	TGTGCCTCCGGCGGCTCTGGGGCCAACGTCCTGACTTTC
TRBD2	TRBV20-1	TRBJ2-1	NA	14	CSRTAGNAYNEQFF	TGCAGTCGTACAGCGGGGAATGCCTACAATGAGCAGTTCTTC
NA	TRBV12-5	TRBJ1-5	once	11	CASGFIQPQHF	TGTGCTAGTGGTTTTATACAGCCCCAGCATTTT
NA	TRBV29-1	TRBJ2-1	once	10	CSFRRDEQFF	TGCAGCTTCCGGCGGGATGAGCAGTTCTTC
NA	TRBV27	TRBJ2-1	once	14	CASSLNYRESEQFF	TGTGCCAGCAGTCTAAACTACAGGGAGAGTGAGCAGTTCTTC
NA	TRBV29-1	TRBJ2-2	few	12	CSVDQGTGELFF	TGCAGCGTTGACCAGGGCACCGGGGAGCTGTTTTTT
NA	TRBV6-5	TRBJ2-7	NA	14	CASSSNRFSYEQYF	TGTGCCAGCAGCAGCAACAGGTTTAGTTACGAGCAGTACTTC
NA	TRBV12-3/TRBV12-4	TRBJ1-2	NA	16	CASSPQGFNWKYGYTF	TGTGCCAGCAGCCCCCAGGGTTTTAACTGGAAATATGGCTACACCTTC
NA	TRBV12-3/TRBV12-4	TRBJ1-2	NA	17	CASRSPLQGPEGYGYTF	TGTGCCAGCAGGTCCCCCCTACAGGGCCCGGAGGGGTATGGCTACACCTTC
NA	TRBV20-1	TRBJ2-5	NA	12	CSARDRAETQYF	TGCAGTGCTAGAGACAGGGCAGAGACCCAGTACTTC
NA	TRBV20-1	TRBJ2-3	NA	11	CSAGFGDTQYF	TGCAGTGCTGGCTTCGGGGATACGCAGTATTTT
NA	TRBV20-1	TRBJ1-5	NA	15	CSARHAGALNQPQHF	TGCAGTGCTAGACATGCAGGGGCGCTCAATCAGCCCCAGCATTTT
NA	TRBV3-1	TRBJ2-7	NA	15	CASSPAAGPSYEQYF	TGTGCCAGCAGCCCCGCGGCGGGACCCTCCTACGAGCAGTACTTC
NA	TRBV7-2	TRBJ1-6	once	15	CASSPDPKQSSPLHF	TGTGCCAGCAGTCCGGATCCAAAACAAAGTTCACCCCTCCACTTT
TRBD1	TRBV20-1	TRBJ2-5	NA	15	CSARSNQGVGETQYF	TGCAGTGCTAGGTCCAACCAGGGGGTAGGGGAGACCCAGTACTTC